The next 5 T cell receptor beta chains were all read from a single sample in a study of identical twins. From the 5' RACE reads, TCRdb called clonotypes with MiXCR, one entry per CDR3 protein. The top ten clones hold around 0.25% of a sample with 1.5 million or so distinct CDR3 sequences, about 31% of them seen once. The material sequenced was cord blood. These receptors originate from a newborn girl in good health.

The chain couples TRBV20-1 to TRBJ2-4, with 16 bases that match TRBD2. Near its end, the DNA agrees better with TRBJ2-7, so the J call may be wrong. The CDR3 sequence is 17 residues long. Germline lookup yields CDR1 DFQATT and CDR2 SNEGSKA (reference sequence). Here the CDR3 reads CSAETGLAGGPVNEQYF. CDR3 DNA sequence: TGCAGTGCGGAGACGGGACTAGCGGGAGGGCCTGTAAACGAGCAGTACTTC.

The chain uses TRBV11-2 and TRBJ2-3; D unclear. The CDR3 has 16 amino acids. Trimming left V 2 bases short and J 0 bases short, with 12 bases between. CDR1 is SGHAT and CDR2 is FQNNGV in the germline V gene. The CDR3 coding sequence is TGTGCCAGCAGCTTATTTACCGGAGCTAGCACAGATACGCAGTATTTT. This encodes CASSLFTGASTDTQYF.

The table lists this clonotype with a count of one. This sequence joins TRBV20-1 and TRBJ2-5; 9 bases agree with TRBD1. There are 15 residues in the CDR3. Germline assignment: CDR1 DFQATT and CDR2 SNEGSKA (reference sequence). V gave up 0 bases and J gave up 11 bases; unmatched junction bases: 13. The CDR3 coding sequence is TGCAGTGCTAGAGACCTATGGGGGGACAGGGATGAGCAGTACTTC. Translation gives CSARDLWGDRDEQYF.

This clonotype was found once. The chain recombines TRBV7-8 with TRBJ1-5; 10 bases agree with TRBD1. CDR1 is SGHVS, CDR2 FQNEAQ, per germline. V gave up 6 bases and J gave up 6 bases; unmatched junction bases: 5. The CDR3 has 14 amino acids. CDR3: CASRETGGTQPQHF. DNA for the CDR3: TGTGCCAGCAGAGAGACAGGGGGCACTCAGCCCCAGCATTTT.

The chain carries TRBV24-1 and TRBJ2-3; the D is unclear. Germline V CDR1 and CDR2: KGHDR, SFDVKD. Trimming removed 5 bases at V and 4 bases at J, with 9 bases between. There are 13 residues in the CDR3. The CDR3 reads CATSAVGSDTQYF. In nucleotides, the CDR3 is TGTGCCACCAGTGCCGTAGGTTCAGATACGCAGTATTTT.